The 32 T cell receptor beta chains listed next were all sequenced from one sample in a study of post-analysis software for immune sequencing data. Whole-study results and caveats: With TRBV5-6, TRBV5-1 and TRBV20-1 included, five TRBV segments were more frequent in patients than in controls.

Antigens for these TCRs are unknown. Unique-molecular-identifier-tagged TCR beta cDNA libraries were used. Each CDR3 protein is one row after TCRdb ran MiXCR on the PCR reads. The sample includes roughly 800,000 distinct CDR3 sequences, about 43% of them seen just once. Sequenced input: blood. The receptors derive from a girl under 18 with multiple sclerosis.

V and J are TRBV3-1 and TRBJ2-1, with 13 bases that match TRBD2. CDR3 length: 16 amino acids. Germline V CDR1 and CDR2: LGHDT, YNNKEL (reference sequence). J gave up 7 bases and V 1 base, and 4 bases lay outside the gene matches. The CDR3 DNA sequence: TGTGCCAGCAGCCAAGGTCAGACTAGCGGGAGGAATGAGCAGTTCTTC. Encoded protein: CASSQGQTSGRNEQFF.

The rearrangement links TRBV7-2 to TRBJ1-5; 7 positions agree with TRBD1. V shed 6 bases and J 4 bases; nucleotides not matched to a gene: 6. CDR3 length: 14 residues. The germline CDR1 and CDR2 sequences are SGHTA and FQGNSA. CDR3: CASRPGTANQPQHF. CDR3 DNA: TGTGCCAGCAGGCCCGGGACAGCTAATCAGCCCCAGCATTTT.

This clonotype has more than one count but fewer than ten. The chain combines TRBV7-2 with TRBJ1-2, with no clear D. The CDR3 covers 14 residues. Looked up from germline, CDR1 is SGHTA and CDR2 is FQGNSA. V was trimmed by 5 bases and J by 2 bases, leaving 12 bases between them. The DNA of the CDR3 is TGTGCCAGCAGCCCTACCCGGGAGAACTATGGCTACACCTTC. It encodes CASSPTRENYGYTF.

This rearrangement joins TRBV28 to TRBJ2-6, with no clear D. The CDR3 runs 14 residues. V lost 8 bases and J lost 0, with 8 bases in between. Per the germline V gene, CDR1 is MDHEN and CDR2 is SYDVKM. The CDR3 loop is CASRTYSGANVLTF. The CDR3 nucleotides are TGTGCCAGCCGGACGTACTCTGGGGCCAACGTCCTGACTTTC.

The gene calls are TRBV3-1 and TRBJ2-1; perhaps TRBD2 as D (6 bases). Germline V CDR1 and CDR2: LGHDT, YNNKEL (reference sequence). V lost 1 base to trimming and J lost 2 bases, with 36 bases between them. The CDR3 is 24 amino acids. The CDR3 DNA reads TGTGCCAGCAGCCAAGTCCGGTTCCTTATGGACCAGCAACCGGGGGTCAGCACCTACAATGAGCAGTTCTTC. It specifies CASSQVRFLMDQQPGVSTYNEQFF.

This clonotype has a handful of counts. The rearrangement links TRBV10-3 to TRBJ2-5; D is unresolved. The length of the CDR3 is 16 residues. The V end was cut by 3 bases, the J end by 5 bases, with 19 bases between. Germline lookup yields CDR1 ENHRY and CDR2 SYGVKD. Written as DNA, the CDR3 is TGTGCCATCAGTGATGAAACATTCGCCGGTAGGGAGACCCAGTACTTC. It yields the protein CAISDETFAGRETQYF.

CDR3 nucleotides: TGTGCCAGCAGTGGAGGGGAGGAGCAGTACTTC. This translates into CASSGGEEQYF. The chain employs TRBV12-3 or TRBV12-4 and TRBJ2-4; tentative D call: TRBD2 (6 bases). CDR3 length equals 11 residues. V was pared by 5 bases and J by 13 bases, with 12 bases between.

The rearrangement links TRBV7-8 to TRBJ2-1; 7 bases line up with TRBD1. This CDR3 spans 14 amino acids. The V gene end was trimmed by 5 bases and the J gene end by 10 bases; junction bases not matched to a gene: 11. Germline-derived CDR1 and CDR2 are SGHVS and FQNEAQ. The CDR3 nucleotides are TGTGCCAGCAGCCCGTGGGGACAGCAAGGGGAGCAGTTCTTC. Protein sequence: CASSPWGQQGEQFF.

This clonotype is a singleton in its sample. V and J are TRBV7-9 and TRBJ2-1; 11 bases fit TRBD2. The CDR3 spans 16 residues. Trimming took 5 bases from V and 2 from J; bases not matched to a gene: 5. Germline lookup yields CDR1 SEHNR and CDR2 FQNEAQ (reference sequence). CDR3 protein: CASSGNSGRAYNEQFF. DNA for the CDR3: TGTGCCAGCAGCGGAAATAGCGGGAGGGCCTACAATGAGCAGTTCTTC.

This clonotype was counted a few times. The V gene is TRBV6-5, the J gene TRBJ1-1; D is possibly TRBD1 (5 bases). In germline, CDR1 is MNHEY, CDR2 SVGAGI. The CDR3 totals 15 residues. Trimming cost V 8 bases and J 4 bases, with 20 bases left between them. CDR3 amino acids: CASRTNSAGGTEAFF. For the CDR3, the DNA is TGTGCCAGCCGGACGAATTCGGCGGGGGGCACTGAAGCTTTCTTT.

This chain connects TRBV2 to TRBJ2-1; 9 bases map to TRBD2. This CDR3 is 16 amino acids long. Germline V lookup: CDR1 SNHLY, CDR2 FYNNEI. V gave up 8 bases and J gave up 0 bases; unmatched junction bases: 8. CDR3 sequence (DNA): TGTGCCAGCCAAAATAGCGGGGGTCTCTCCTACAATGAGCAGTTCTTC. Translated, it gives CASQNSGGLSYNEQFF.

The J gene is TRBJ2-1, the V gene TRBV2, with TRBD2 matching over 9 bases. CDR1 SNHLY and CDR2 FYNNEI come from the germline V gene. The CDR3 is 14 residues long. With 6 bases clipped from V and 8 bases from J, the junction kept 8 bases outside the gene matches. The CDR3 DNA follows: TGTGCCAGCAGACCACGGACTAGCGTCGATGAGCAGTTCTTC. It specifies CASRPRTSVDEQFF.

The gene calls are TRBV7-3 and TRBJ2-3; tentative D call: TRBD2 (7 bases). The CDR3 spans 16 residues. V lost 1 base to trimming and J lost 0 bases, with 11 bases between them. CDR1 SGHTA and CDR2 FQGTGA come from the germline V gene. The CDR3 coding sequence is TGTGCCAGCAGCTTAATCGGGGGGCTTAGCACAGATACGCAGTATTTT. Protein sequence: CASSLIGGLSTDTQYF.

J is TRBJ1-2 and V is TRBV20-1, with 7 positions matching TRBD1. In germline, CDR1 is DFQATT, CDR2 SNEGSKA (reference sequence). Trimming at V came to 3 bases and at J to 4 bases, leaving 11 bases not matched to a gene. CDR3 length: 15 residues. The CDR3 loop is CSASGQAPTLYGYTF. The CDR3 DNA sequence: TGCAGTGCTAGTGGACAGGCCCCGACTCTCTATGGCTACACCTTC.

This clonotype was counted only a few times. The CDR3 protein is CSVPEGTGVNSPLHF. DNA of the CDR3: TGCAGTGTCCCGGAGGGGACAGGGGTTAATTCACCCCTCCACTTT. The chain recombines TRBV20-1 with TRBJ1-6; 10 bases agree with TRBD1. Losses at the gene ends were 7 bases for V and 6 bases for J; bases not matched to a gene: 9. Germline CDR1 reads DFQATT; CDR2 reads SNEGSKA (reference sequence). The CDR3 loop spans 15 amino acids.

This rearrangement joins TRBV9 to TRBJ2-3, with D possibly being TRBD2 (5 bases). Germline CDR1 is SGDLS and CDR2 is YYNGEE. Trimming took off 2 bases at V and 4 bases at J, with 11 bases between the two ends. This CDR3 comprises 14 residues. The CDR3 bases are TGTGCCAGCAGCGTGTCTAGCAGCGCAGATACGCAGTATTTT. Protein sequence: CASSVSSSADTQYF. Supplemented by reference TRBV9 and TRBJ2-3, the full variable domain reads DSGVTQTPKHLITATGQRVTLRCSPRSGDLSVYWYQQSLDQGLQFLIQYYNGEERAKGNILERFSAQQFPDLHSELNLSSLELGDSALYFCASSVSSSADTQYFGPGTRLTVL.

The table lists this clonotype with a few counts. The chain uses TRBV12-3 or TRBV12-4 and TRBJ2-3; D uncertain. CDR3 length equals 13 residues. V was shortened by 3 bases and J by 3 bases, with 7 bases between the two germline ends. CDR3: CASSFGVTDTQYF. The CDR3 DNA reads TGTGCCAGCAGTTTTGGAGTTACAGATACGCAGTATTTT.

This clonotype appeared a few times. The rearrangement uses TRBV5-1 and TRBJ2-3; D gene ambiguous. Trimming pared 0 bases from V and 0 bases from J, leaving 8 bases between. CDR1 is SGHRS, CDR2 YFSETQ, per germline. The CDR3 is made up of 15 amino acids. The CDR3 sequence is CASSLELPSTDTQYF. CDR3 nucleotides: TGCGCCAGCAGCTTGGAACTTCCAAGCACAGATACGCAGTATTTT.

The rearrangement joins TRBV20-1 to TRBJ2-5, with D perhaps given as TRBD1 or TRBD2 (5 bases each). The CDR3 consists of 15 residues. V lost 1 base and J 0 bases, leaving 12 bases between the germline ends. Germline CDR1 DFQATT, CDR2 SNEGSKA (reference sequence). The CDR3 DNA sequence: TGCAGTGCTAGAGGGGGGAACTGGAACCAAGAGACCCAGTACTTC. Translating it yields CSARGGNWNQETQYF.

The chain combines TRBV5-1 with TRBJ2-1; 14 nucleotides match TRBD2. CDR1 and CDR2 (germline): SGHRS, YFSETQ. J was trimmed by 7 bases and V by 4 bases; bases with no gene match: 7. CDR3 length: 16 amino acids. CDR3 DNA: TGCGCCAGCAGCATCGGGACTAGCGGGAGCTTTAATGAGCAGTTCTTC. It encodes CASSIGTSGSFNEQFF.

The chain links TRBV30 to TRBJ2-7; TRBD2 matches at 10 bases. Losses at the gene ends were 6 bases for V and 2 bases for J; bases not matched to a gene: 10. This CDR3 has 15 amino acids. In germline, CDR1 is GTSNPN, CDR2 SVGIG (reference sequence). The CDR3 here is CACQRLAGPTYEQYF. As DNA, the CDR3 is TGTGCCTGCCAAAGACTAGCGGGTCCAACCTACGAGCAGTACTTC.

As to this clonotype: The junction does not match germline at one end; this may be a read error. V and J are TRBV6-5 and TRBJ1-1, with D uncertain. Germline V gene data show CDR1 as MNHEY and CDR2 as SVGAGI. This CDR3 is 20 amino acids long. The CDR3 sequence: CASSYYRASGTGFENTEVFF. CDR3 bases: TGTGCCAGCAGTTATTACCGCGCCTCAGGAACCGGGTTTGAGAACACTGAAGTTTTCTTT.

This rearrangement joins TRBV9 to TRBJ2-7; maybe TRBD2 (6 bases). This CDR3 region has 14 residues. V dropped 4 bases and J dropped 6 bases, with 17 bases sitting between them. Germline V CDR1 and CDR2: SGDLS, YYNGEE. The CDR3 coding sequence is TGTGCCAGCAGCCCCCGTATGATGGGAGGCGAGCAGTACTTC. This sequence encodes CASSPRMMGGEQYF.

This rearrangement joins TRBV6-1 to TRBJ2-7, with D possibly matching TRBD2 (5 bases). The CDR3 runs to 14 residues. Trimming cost V 3 bases and J 1 base, with 10 bases left between them. Germline assignment: CDR1 MNHNS and CDR2 SASEGT. CDR3 sequence: CASSEEDGSYEQYF. The CDR3 region has the DNA TGTGCCAGCAGTGAGGAGGACGGGTCCTACGAGCAGTACTTC.

The chain links TRBV5-1 to TRBJ2-7; TRBD2 aligns across 8 bases. With V trimmed by 4 bases and J by 4 bases, 10 bases remained unmatched. CDR3 length: 15 amino acids. CDR1 is SGHRS, CDR2 YFSETQ, per germline. CDR3 region: CASSPGDSGVYEQYF. CDR3 in DNA: TGCGCCAGCAGCCCTGGTGATAGCGGGGTGTACGAGCAGTACTTC.

The J gene is TRBJ1-2, the V gene TRBV20-1, with a weak D call TRBD1 (6 bases). The CDR3 is made up of 16 amino acids. Deletions cut 0 bases from V and 1 base from J, with 15 bases between. The germline V gene has CDR1 DFQATT and CDR2 SNEGSKA (reference sequence). CDR3 amino acids: CSARDSGGQGNYGYTF. The CDR3 DNA follows: TGCAGTGCTAGAGATAGCGGGGGGCAGGGTAACTATGGCTACACCTTC.

This rearrangement joins TRBV9 to TRBJ1-2; TRBD1 might be the D (6 bases). The CDR3 has 15 residues. Trimming removed 0 bases at V and 7 bases at J, with 16 bases between. In germline, CDR1 is SGDLS, CDR2 YYNGEE. CDR3 nucleotides: TGTGCCAGCAGCGTAGGAAAGGGGGTCCGGGGTGGCTACACCTTC. The encoded protein is CASSVGKGVRGGYTF.

This rearrangement joins TRBV3-1 to TRBJ2-7; D may correspond to TRBD1 or TRBD2 (5 bases each). The ends were cut back, 1 base at V and 0 bases at J, with 7 bases in the middle. Germline assignment: CDR1 LGHDT and CDR2 YNNKEL (reference sequence). There are 14 residues in the CDR3. The CDR3: CASSQGDASYEQYF. The CDR3 DNA reads TGTGCCAGCAGCCAAGGGGACGCCTCCTACGAGCAGTACTTC.

This chain connects TRBV5-1 to TRBJ2-1, with D uncertain. Germline CDR1 SGHRS, CDR2 YFSETQ. Trimming pared 2 bases from V and 4 bases from J, leaving 13 bases between. The CDR3 sequence is 15 residues long. CDR3 residues: CASSFGREAYNEQFF. The DNA of the CDR3 is TGCGCCAGCAGCTTTGGCCGAGAGGCTTACAATGAGCAGTTCTTC.

The chain joins TRBV6-5 to TRBJ1-2, with TRBD1 as a possible D gene (5 bases). This CDR3 has 15 residues. The ends were cut back, 4 bases at V and 8 bases at J, with 20 bases in the middle. In germline, CDR1 is MNHEY, CDR2 SVGAGI. This chain's CDR3 is CASSFLGEEARGYTF. DNA of the CDR3: TGTGCCAGCAGTTTTTTGGGGGAGGAGGCACGGGGCTACACCTTC.

This rearrangement joins TRBV5-1 to TRBJ2-7; TRBD2 matches at 13 bases. CDR1 is SGHRS and CDR2 is YFSETQ in the germline V gene. J lost 4 bases, V lost 1 base, and 11 bases had no gene match. The CDR3 is 18 residues long. This chain's CDR3 is CASSLIGLAGVRDYEQYF. The CDR3 DNA follows: TGCGCCAGCAGCTTGATTGGACTAGCGGGAGTCCGAGATTACGAGCAGTACTTC.

The gene calls are TRBV20-1 and TRBJ2-3; D gene ambiguous. The CDR3 sequence is 16 residues long. Trimming took 0 bases from V and 2 from J, leaving 15 bases between them. CDR1 is DFQATT, CDR2 SNEGSKA, per germline (reference sequence). The CDR3 is CSARDGSPYTTDTQYF. The CDR3 DNA is TGCAGTGCTAGAGATGGCAGTCCCTATACCACAGATACGCAGTATTTT.